This T cell receptor beta chain appears in the sequencing data of a study of T cell clonotyping in hematopoietic cell transplantation. About the research overall: Pretransplant recipient samples were taken after cytoreduction. Study conclusions and caveats: After transplant, recipient diversity fell while pathologically expanded clonotypes grew through day 180. Higher Inverse Simpson Index values in graft donor and pretransplant recipient predicted broader posttransplant TCR diversity.

Germline CDR1 reads MNHNS; CDR2 reads SASEGT. The CDR3 runs 14 residues. Trimming pared 2 bases from V and 1 base from J, leaving 9 bases between. TCRdb's copy holds only in-frame clones and misses some; the assay was immunoSEQ multiplex PCR. The top ten hold less than 20% of the sample, which has approximately 5,100 clones, under 35% seen once. This clone was picked up a small number of times. Its antigen is unidentified. Time point described: recipient sample about 28 days before transplant, after cytoreduction. The chain couples TRBV6-1 to TRBJ2-7; D is undetermined. The receptor comes from a man aged 45-60 years with myelofibrosis. Some clones in this sample may be carry-over from other donors' samples. The sample here was peripheral blood mononuclear cells, taken before stem cell transplant. CDR3 DNA sequence: TGTGCCAGCAGTGAATTCCACTCTTCCTACGAGCAGTACTTC. It codes for CASSEFHSSYEQYF.